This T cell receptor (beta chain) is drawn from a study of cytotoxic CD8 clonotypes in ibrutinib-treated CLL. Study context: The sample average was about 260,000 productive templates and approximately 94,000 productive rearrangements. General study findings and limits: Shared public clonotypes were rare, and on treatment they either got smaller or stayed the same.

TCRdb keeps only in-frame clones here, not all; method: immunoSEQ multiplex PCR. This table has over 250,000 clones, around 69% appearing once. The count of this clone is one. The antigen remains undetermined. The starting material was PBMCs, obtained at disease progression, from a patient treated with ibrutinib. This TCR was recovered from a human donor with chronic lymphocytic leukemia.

In nucleotides, the CDR3 is TGTGCCAGCAGTGAAACAGGGTGGGGAAACACCATATATTTT. The encoded protein is CASSETGWGNTIYF. The chain uses TRBV6-1 and TRBJ1-3; tentative D call: TRBD1 (6 bases). V was cut by 2 bases and J by 4 bases, with 9 bases left in between. This CDR3 comprises 14 residues. CDR1 MNHNS and CDR2 SASEGT come from the germline V gene.